This T cell receptor (beta chain) was sequenced for a study of blood T cell repertoires in COVID-19. Study summary: There were acute and convalescent COVID-19 samples, and they came from the United States, Italy and Spain. PBMCs, B-cell-depleted T cells, or T cells were the source of the cDNA or gDNA that made up the material.

The authors' processing: Cell counts per sample came from amplifying reference gene primers. TCRdb's copy holds only in-frame clones and misses some; the assay was immunoSEQ multiplex PCR. V, J and clone size were drawn from that table, and D and trimming were deduced from the DNA. This sample yields 150,000 to 180,000 clones, of which roughly 88% are seen a single time; roughly 0.6% belongs to the top ten. Germline CDR1 is SGHRS and CDR2 is YFSETQ. Trimming took off 4 bases at V and 8 bases at J, with 15 bases between the two ends. The CDR3 runs 14 residues. Patients from Seattle were sampled longitudinally, starting during active infection.

The specimen was peripheral blood. V is TRBV5-1 and J is TRBJ1-4, with TRBD1 as a possible D gene (5 bases). The receptor was derived from a man between 60 and 75 years old with COVID-19, enrolled during active disease. CDR3 sequence: CASSTVTGGEKLFF. The CDR3, as DNA: TGCGCCAGCAGCACCGTTACAGGAGGGGAAAAACTGTTTTTT.